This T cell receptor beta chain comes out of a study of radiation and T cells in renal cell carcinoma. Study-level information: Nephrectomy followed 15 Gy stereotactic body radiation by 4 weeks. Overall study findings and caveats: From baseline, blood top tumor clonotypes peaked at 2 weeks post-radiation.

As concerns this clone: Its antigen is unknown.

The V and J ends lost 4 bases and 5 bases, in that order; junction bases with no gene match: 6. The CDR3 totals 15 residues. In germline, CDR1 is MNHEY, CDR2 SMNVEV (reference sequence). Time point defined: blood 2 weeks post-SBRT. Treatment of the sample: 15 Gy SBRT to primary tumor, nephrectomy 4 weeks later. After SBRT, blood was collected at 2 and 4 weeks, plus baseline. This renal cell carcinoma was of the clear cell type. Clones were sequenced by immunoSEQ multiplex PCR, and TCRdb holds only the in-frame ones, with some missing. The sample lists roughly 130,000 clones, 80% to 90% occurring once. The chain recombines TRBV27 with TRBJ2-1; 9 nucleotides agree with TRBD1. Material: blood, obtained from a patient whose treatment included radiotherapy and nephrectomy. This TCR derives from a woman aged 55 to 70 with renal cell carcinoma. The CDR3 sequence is CASSSGTGRHNEQFF. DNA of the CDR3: TGTGCCAGCAGTTCCGGGACAGGGAGACACAATGAGCAGTTCTTC.